This T cell receptor (beta chain) appears in the sequencing data of a study of blood T cell repertoires in COVID-19. V shed 1 base, J shed 5 bases, and the junction held 10 bases outside the gene matches. The germline gives CDR1 MNHEY, CDR2 SMNVEV (reference sequence). This CDR3 contains 17 residues. Repertoires were generated with immunoSEQ multiplex PCR, while TCRdb's copy carries only in-frame clones and drops some. Of some 50,000 clones in the sample, around nine tenths are singletons; the top ten hold 4%. This clone turned up a few times. The chain is built from TRBV27 and TRBJ2-5; 10 bases match TRBD2. Sequencing input: peripheral blood. This clonotype was obtained from a man aged 50-60 years with acute or convalescent COVID-19. Written as DNA, the CDR3 is TGTGCCAGCAGTTTATATAGCGGGGGGAATTACGTGGAGACCCAGTACTTC. Its protein is CASSLYSGGNYVETQYF.